Below, 16 T cell receptor beta chains from the same sample are listed, as sequenced in a study of beta chain features in type 1 diabetes. Sequencing targeted expressed TCRB transcripts, as all isolated RNA had been reverse transcribed. Using immunoSEQ multiplex PCR, the repertoire was profiled, and TCRdb retains in-frame clones only, with some absent. The data show more than 85,000 clones, approximately 39% seen once. The source material was stem cell memory CD4+ T cells from blood. These receptors were obtained from a woman aged 18-29 years in good health.

The rearrangement joins TRBV6-5 to TRBJ2-7; D is uncertain. The CDR3 runs 11 residues. The V gene's germline CDR1 is MNHEY and CDR2 SVGAGI. Trimming took 7 bases from V and 5 from J, leaving 9 bases between them. CDR3 sequence: CASTQQNEQYF. In DNA form, the CDR3 reads TGTGCCAGCACTCAACAGAACGAGCAGTACTTC.

The V and J genes are TRBV18 and TRBJ2-7, with TRBD2 identical over 10 bases. CDR1 and CDR2 from the germline V gene are KGHSH and LQKENI. CDR3 length: 14 amino acids. The junction had 6 bases not matched to a gene; V was cut back by 4 bases and J by 6 bases. CDR3 nucleotides: TGTGCCAGCTCACAAGCGGGAGGGCCCTTCGAGCAGTACTTC. Translated, it gives CASSQAGGPFEQYF.

This clone has just a few counts. The gene calls are TRBV5-8 and TRBJ1-3; TRBD1 might be the D (6 bases). V gave up 5 bases and J gave up 0 bases, with 15 bases separating them. This CDR3 is 16 amino acids long. In germline, CDR1 is SGHTS, CDR2 YDEGEE. As DNA, the CDR3 is TGTGCCAGCAGGCACAGGGTAACCTCCTCTGGAAACACCATATATTTT. It yields the protein CASRHRVTSSGNTIYF.

The chain joins TRBV7-8 to TRBJ1-1; 8 positions agree with TRBD1. V shed 5 bases, J shed 4 bases, and the junction held 6 bases outside the gene matches. The germline V gene encodes CDR1 SGHVS and CDR2 FQNEAQ. CDR3 length equals 14 residues. The chain's CDR3 is CASSPSTGVTEAFF. In DNA form, the CDR3 reads TGTGCCAGCAGCCCGTCGACAGGGGTCACTGAAGCTTTCTTT.

V usage is TRBV18 and J usage is TRBJ1-1, with a possible D match to TRBD1 (6 bases). The germline CDR1 and CDR2 sequences are KGHSH and LQKENI. V lost 5 bases and J 6 bases, leaving 19 bases between the germline ends. The CDR3 totals 15 residues. The DNA of the CDR3 is TGTGCCAGCTCAAAAAACACAGGGCCCCCTGCTGAAGCTTTCTTT. This codes for CASSKNTGPPAEAFF. The entire variable domain, with the rest obtained from reference TRBV18 and TRBJ1-1, is as follows: NAGVMQNPRHLVRRRGQEARLRCSPMKGHSHVYWYRQLPEEGLKFMVYLQKENIIDESGMPKERFSAEFPKEGPSILRIQQVVRGDSAAYFCASSKNTGPPAEAFFGQGTRLTVV.

The chain combines TRBV19 with TRBJ2-7; tentative D call: TRBD2 (6 bases). This CDR3 is 15 amino acids long. The germline gives CDR1 LNHDA, CDR2 SQIVND (reference sequence). Trimming shortened V by 3 bases and J by 3 bases, and 15 bases separated the two germline ends. CDR3 coding DNA: TGTGCCAGTAGTATGGAGGGAGACGGTCACTACGAGCAGTACTTC. Residues: CASSMEGDGHYEQYF.

This clone appeared a few times. The gene calls are TRBV5-4 and TRBJ1-2; D not certain. The V end was cut by 4 bases, the J end by 0 bases, with 10 bases between. Germline V gene sequence: CDR1 SGHNT, CDR2 YYREEE (reference sequence). This CDR3 comprises 14 residues. In DNA, the CDR3 is TGTGCCAGCAGCATCGCGGAGACTAACTATGGCTACACCTTC. Its translation is CASSIAETNYGYTF.

The sample holds a few counts of this clone. Here the CDR3 DNA reads TGCGCCAGCAGCCAAGAAAGGGGCACTAGCGGGCATAAAGAGACCCAGTACTTC. Its protein product is CASSQERGTSGHKETQYF. The genes are TRBV4-1 and TRBJ2-5; 9 bases map to TRBD2. The J segment lost 3 bases and the V segment lost 0 bases, leaving 11 bases of the junction unmatched. The CDR3 has 18 residues. In germline, CDR1 is MGHRA, CDR2 YSYEKL.

The chain is built from TRBV28 and TRBJ2-1; TRBD2 aligns across 10 bases. The V segment lost 2 bases and the J segment 7 bases; nucleotides outside the gene matches: 5. CDR3 length equals 15 residues. Germline lookup yields CDR1 MDHEN and CDR2 SYDVKM. The CDR3 protein is CASSLSGRARNEQFF. Here the CDR3 DNA reads TGTGCCAGCAGTTTAAGCGGGAGGGCAAGGAATGAGCAGTTCTTC.

This clone came up a few times. V and J are TRBV7-9 and TRBJ1-2; possibly TRBD1 for D (6 bases). Trimming shortened V by 1 base and J by 8 bases, and 11 bases separated the two germline ends. The germline V gene has CDR1 SEHNR and CDR2 FQNEAQ (reference sequence). The CDR3 totals 13 residues. CDR3 sequence: CASSLDRDAGYTF. DNA of the CDR3: TGTGCCAGCAGCTTAGACAGGGATGCAGGCTACACCTTC.

The chain is built from TRBV19 and TRBJ2-4; D is perhaps TRBD2 (6 bases). The CDR3 runs to 17 residues. The germline V gene has CDR1 LNHDA and CDR2 SQIVND (reference sequence). The ends were cut back, 3 bases at V and 3 bases at J, with 18 bases in the middle. The CDR3 DNA is TGTGCCAGTAGTATTAGGGGAGGTCGGGCCCTCAAAAACATTCAGTACTTC. Protein product: CASSIRGGRALKNIQYF. The whole variable domain, filled in from reference TRBV19 and TRBJ2-4, reads DGGITQSPKYLFRKEGQNVTLSCEQNLNHDAMYWYRQDPGQGLRLIYYSQIVNDFQKGDIAEGYSVSREKKESFPLTVTSAQKNPTAFYLCASSIRGGRALKNIQYFGAGTRLSVL.

The chain recombines TRBV6-6 with TRBJ1-1; possibly TRBD1 for D (6 bases). CDR1 MNHNY and CDR2 SVGAGI come from the germline V gene (reference sequence). Trimming stripped 6 bases from V and 1 base from J, with 15 bases between. The CDR3 sequence is 15 residues long. In DNA, the CDR3 is TGTGCCAGCAGACTTACAACAGGGTGGAACACTGAAGCTTTCTTT. It is translated as CASRLTTGWNTEAFF.

The genes are TRBV28 and TRBJ2-7; D remains unclear. The ends were cut back, 6 bases at V and 0 bases at J, with 15 bases in the middle. The germline V gene encodes CDR1 MDHEN and CDR2 SYDVKM. This CDR3 spans 15 amino acids. The CDR3 region has the DNA TGTGCCAGCAGGGGCCTTTCCCCCAGCTCCTACGAGCAGTACTTC. It encodes CASRGLSPSSYEQYF. Based on the CDR3 plus reference TRBV28 and TRBJ2-7, the full variable domain is DVKVTQSSRYLVKRTGEKVFLECVQDMDHENMFWYRQDPGLGLRLIYFSYDVKMKEKGDIPEGYSVSREKKERFSLILESASTNQTSMYLCASRGLSPSSYEQYFGPGTRLTVT.

This clone was counted only a few times. The rearrangement links TRBV2 to TRBJ1-1; no firm D call. Germline V CDR1 and CDR2: SNHLY, FYNNEI. The CDR3 has 14 residues. V lost 4 bases and J 10 bases, leaving 19 bases between the germline ends. The CDR3 coding sequence is TGTGCCAGCAGTGCATTCGAAAATGGGCTGCGAGCTTTCTTT. Amino acids: CASSAFENGLRAFF.

This chain links TRBV15 with TRBJ2-3; no reliable D call. Germline assignment: CDR1 LNHNV and CDR2 YYDKDF (reference sequence). The CDR3 covers 12 residues. Trimming left V 3 bases short and J 5 bases short, with 6 bases between. CDR3 DNA: TGTGCCACCAGCAGGATGAGAGATACGCAGTATTTT. It codes for CATSRMRDTQYF. Full variable domain (remainder filled in from reference TRBV15 and TRBJ2-3): DAMVIQNPRYQVTQFGKPVTLSCSQTLNHNVMYWYQQKSSQAPKLLFHYYDKDFNNEADTPDNFQSRRPNTSFCFLDIRSPGLGDTAMYLCATSRMRDTQYFGPGTRLTVL.

V usage is TRBV15 and J usage is TRBJ2-1, with 9 bases matching TRBD1. This CDR3 spans 15 amino acids. CDR1 and CDR2 (germline): LNHNV, YYDKDF (reference sequence). Unmatched junction bases numbered 9, after V lost 5 bases and J lost 7 bases. CDR3 nucleotides: TGTGCCACCAGCCCATACAGGGGGCCAACGAATGAGCAGTTCTTC. Protein sequence: CATSPYRGPTNEQFF.